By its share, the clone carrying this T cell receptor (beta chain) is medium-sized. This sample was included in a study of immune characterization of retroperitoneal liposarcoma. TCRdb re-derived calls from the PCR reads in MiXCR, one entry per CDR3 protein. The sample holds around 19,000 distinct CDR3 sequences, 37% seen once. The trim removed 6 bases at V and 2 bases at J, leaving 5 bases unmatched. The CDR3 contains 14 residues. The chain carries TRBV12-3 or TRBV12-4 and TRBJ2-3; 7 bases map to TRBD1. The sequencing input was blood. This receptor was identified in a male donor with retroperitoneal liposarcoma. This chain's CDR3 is CASSQTGVTDTQYF. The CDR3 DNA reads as TGTGCCAGCAGCCAAACAGGGGTCACAGATACGCAGTATTTT.